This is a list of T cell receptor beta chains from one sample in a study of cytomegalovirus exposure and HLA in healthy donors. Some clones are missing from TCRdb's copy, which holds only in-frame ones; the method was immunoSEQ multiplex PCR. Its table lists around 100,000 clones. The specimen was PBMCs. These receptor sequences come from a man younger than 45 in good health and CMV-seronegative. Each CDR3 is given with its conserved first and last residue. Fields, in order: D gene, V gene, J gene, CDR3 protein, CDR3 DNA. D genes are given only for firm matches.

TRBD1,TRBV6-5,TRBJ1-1,CASSYSRTGGTEAFF,TGTGCCAGCAGTTACTCACGGACAGGGGGCACTGAAGCTTTCTTT
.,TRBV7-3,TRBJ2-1,CASSSRQSSYNEQFF,TGTGCCAGCAGCTCCCGACAGAGCTCCTACAATGAGCAGTTCTTC
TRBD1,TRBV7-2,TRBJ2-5,CASSLAQQGAIETQYF,TGTGCCAGCAGCTTAGCGCAACAGGGGGCAATAGAGACCCAGTACTTC
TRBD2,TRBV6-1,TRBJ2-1,CASSEAARFGGGTYNEQFF,TGTGCTAGCAGTGAAGCCGCCCGGTTCGGCGGGGGGACCTACAATGAGCAGTTCTTC
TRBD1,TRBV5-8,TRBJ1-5,CASSKGALSNQPQHF,TGTGCCAGCAGCAAGGGGGCCCTTAGCAATCAGCCCCAGCATTTT
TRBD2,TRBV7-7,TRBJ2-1,CASSSSRGGSYNEQFF,TGTGCCAGCAGCTCTTCACGCGGGGGCTCCTACAATGAGCAGTTCTTC
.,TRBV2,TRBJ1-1,CAGGTGNPEAFF,TGTGCCGGGGGTACAGGGAACCCTGAAGCTTTCTTT
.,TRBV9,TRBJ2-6,CASSATSSGANVLTF,TGTGCCAGCAGCGCCACTAGCTCCGGGGCCAACGTCCTGACTTTC
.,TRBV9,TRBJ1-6,CASSVYAGVNSPLHF,TGTGCCAGCAGCGTTTATGCAGGGGTTAATTCACCCCTCCACTTT
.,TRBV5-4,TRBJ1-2,CASSPGDLYGYTF,TGTGCCAGCAGCCCAGGGGACCTCTATGGCTACACCTTC
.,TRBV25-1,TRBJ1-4,CASSEMVPGWANEKLFF,TGTGCCAGCAGTGAAATGGTGCCAGGGTGGGCTAATGAAAAACTGTTTTTT
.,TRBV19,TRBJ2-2,CASSIWVGGTGELFF,TGTGCCAGTAGTATATGGGTGGGAGGCACCGGGGAGCTGTTTTTT
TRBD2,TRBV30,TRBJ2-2,CAGSGGANTGELFF,TGTGCCGGTAGCGGGGGGGCGAATACCGGGGAGCTGTTTTTT
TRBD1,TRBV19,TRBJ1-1,CASSIRDRAPEAFF,TGTGCCAGTAGTATCCGAGACAGGGCCCCTGAAGCTTTCTTT
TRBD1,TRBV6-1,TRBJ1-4,CASSTTGGFNEKLFF,TGTGCCAGCAGTACGACAGGGGGGTTTAATGAAAAACTGTTTTTT
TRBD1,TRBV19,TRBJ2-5,CASGTGPGGNQETQYF,TGTGCCAGTGGAACCGGGCCAGGGGGAAACCAAGAGACCCAGTACTTC
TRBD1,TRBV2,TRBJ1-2,CASTGGQHYGYTF,TGTGCCAGCACCGGGGGACAGCACTATGGCTACACCTTC
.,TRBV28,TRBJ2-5,CASTSLPQETQYF,TGTGCCAGCACCTCCCTACCTCAAGAGACCCAGTACTTC
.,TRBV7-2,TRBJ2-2,CASSPRTRQNTGELFF,TGTGCCAGCAGCCCCCGAACGAGACAGAACACCGGGGAGCTGTTTTTT
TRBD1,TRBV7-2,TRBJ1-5,CASRLTGEEYQPQHF,TGTGCCAGCAGGCTGACAGGGGAGGAGTATCAGCCCCAGCATTTT
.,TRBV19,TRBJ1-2,CASSWSGFGGYTF,TGTGCCAGTAGCTGGTCAGGCTTCGGAGGCTACACCTTC
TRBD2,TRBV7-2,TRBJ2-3,CASSLRPLAGGPVTQYF,TGTGCCAGCAGCTTAAGGCCACTAGCGGGGGGCCCGGTGACGCAGTATTTT
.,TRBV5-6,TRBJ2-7,CASRRDTPYEQYF,TGTGCCAGCAGGAGGGACACCCCCTACGAGCAGTACTTC
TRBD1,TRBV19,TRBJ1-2,CASLGDRAGGYTF,TGTGCCAGCCTAGGGGACAGGGCGGGTGGCTACACCTTC
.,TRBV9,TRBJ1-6,CASSADTGFPNSPLHF,TGTGCCAGCAGCGCAGATACAGGGTTTCCTAATTCACCCCTCCACTTT
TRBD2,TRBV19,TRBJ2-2,CASSIASGGYTGELFF,TGTGCCAGTAGTATAGCTAGCGGGGGGTACACCGGGGAGCTGTTTTTT
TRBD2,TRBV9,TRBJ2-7,CASSVGTSGASYEQYF,TGTGCCAGCAGCGTGGGGACTAGCGGGGCTAGCTACGAGCAGTACTTC
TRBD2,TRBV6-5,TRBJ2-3,CASSYRGGAPADTQYF,TGTGCCAGCAGTTACCGCGGGGGGGCCCCTGCAGATACGCAGTATTTT
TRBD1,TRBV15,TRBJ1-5,CATSGDRDNQPQHF,TGTGCCACCAGCGGGGACAGGGACAATCAGCCCCAGCATTTT
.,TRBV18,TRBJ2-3,CASSPYDSTDTQYF,TGTGCCAGCTCACCCTATGATAGCACAGATACGCAGTATTTT
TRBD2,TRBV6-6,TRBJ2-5,CASSPAGEETQYF,TGTGCCAGCAGCCCAGCGGGGGAAGAGACCCAGTACTTC
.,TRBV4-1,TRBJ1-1,CASSGGWYGHAFF,TGCGCCAGCAGCGGAGGGTGGTACGGGCATGCTTTCTTT
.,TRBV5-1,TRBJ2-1,CASSPFVGTQENNEQFF,TGCGCCAGCAGCCCTTTTGTGGGGACTCAAGAGAACAATGAGCAGTTCTTC
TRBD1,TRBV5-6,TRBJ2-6,CASSFTPGQLSSGANVLTF,TGTGCCAGCAGCTTCACCCCGGGACAGCTTAGCTCTGGGGCCAACGTCCTGACTTTC
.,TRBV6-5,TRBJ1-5,CASSYSGGSNQPQHF,TGTGCCAGCAGTTACTCGGGGGGAAGCAATCAGCCCCAGCATTTT